This T cell receptor (beta chain) was identified during a study of lymphopenia after photon versus proton radiotherapy. Study observations and caveats: After the lymphocyte nadir, photon-treated repertoires showed oligoclonal expansion, especially of CD8+ Temra cells.

CDR3 size: 16 residues. V was trimmed by 3 bases and J by 1 base, leaving 15 bases between them. Germline CDR1 MNHEY, CDR2 SMNVEV (reference sequence). Concerning this clone: The antigen is not known.

The assay was immunoSEQ multiplex PCR, and TCRdb's table has in-frame clones only and misses some. The sample shows under 35,000 clones, approximately 89% of them seen only once. The chain is built from TRBV27 and TRBJ1-1, with D maybe TRBD1 (6 bases). The specimen comprised peripheral blood, sampled from a patient treated with proton-based radiotherapy. This sequence was found in a woman in her 70s with pancreatic cancer. Some clones in this sample may be carry-over from other donors' samples. In nucleotides, the CDR3 is TGTGCCAGCAGTTTGCAGGGGCTATCAGGGAACACTGAAGCTTTCTTT. This sequence encodes CASSLQGLSGNTEAFF.